Listed below are T cell receptor beta chains from one sample, sequenced in a study of control samples from healthy donors and cancer patients. Here immunoSEQ multiplex PCR was the method, and the copy in TCRdb shows in-frame clones only, minus some. The sample lists approximately 140,000 clones; about nine tenths were seen once. Input material: blood. The receptors come from a woman in her 30s in good health. The CDR3 runs from the conserved cysteine through the conserved F or W. The D gene is left open where the match is weak.

TRBJ2-1 - TRBV12-3/TRBV12-4 CASSSTGNEQFF
TRBJ2-7 TRBD2 TRBV10-3 CAISRGLAGSYEQYF
TRBJ1-6 - TRBV12-3/TRBV12-4 CASRGEQGSPLHF
TRBJ1-5 - TRBV2 CASSGGPGGLNQPQHF
TRBJ1-2 TRBD1 TRBV10-3 CAISRTPTGDYGYTF
TRBJ2-2 TRBD2 TRBV3-1/TRBV3-2 CASSPRRSGRAGELFF
TRBJ2-5 - TRBV7-8 CASSLVGAPQETQYF
TRBJ2-3 TRBD1 TRBV10-3 CAINHLPDRAGADTQYF
TRBJ2-7 - TRBV7-6 CASSLVRRGEQYF
TRBJ1-5 - TRBV24-1 CATSEVSNQPQHF
TRBJ2-5 - TRBV29-1 CSARSGLGVQETQYF
TRBJ2-1 - TRBV28 CASRPGNNEQFF
TRBJ2-3 TRBD1 TRBV3-1/TRBV3-2 CASSQAGQGQDTQYF
TRBJ2-7 TRBD2 TRBV5-1 CASSFSGLAGGAYEQYF
TRBJ1-2 TRBD1 TRBV25-1 CASSEGAGGPYGYTF
TRBJ2-7 - TRBV5-6 CASSIPGVNEQYF
TRBJ1-4 - TRBV10-2 CASSESTSGIGEKLFF
TRBJ2-1 - TRBV3-1/TRBV3-2 CASRDNYNEQFF
TRBJ2-7 - TRBV28 CASSFPDNSYEQYF
TRBJ1-1 - TRBV5-5 CASSFSRDTEAFF
TRBJ1-5 - TRBV19 CASNWDEGNQPQHF
TRBJ1-5 - TRBV19 CASSILSDQPQHF
TRBJ1-2 - TRBV5-1 CASSLLISTGYGYTF
TRBJ2-7 TRBD1 TRBV6-5 CAVRDRFTYEQYF
TRBJ1-2 - TRBV28 CASRENRGYTF
TRBJ1-3 - TRBV4-2 CASSQGTGNTIYF
TRBJ2-7 - TRBV29-1 CSVDKGTTPYEQYF
TRBJ1-1 - TRBV23-1 CASSLQGKEVDDTEAFF
TRBJ2-3 TRBD1 TRBV11-2 CASSPGQGATDTQYF
TRBJ1-1 TRBD1 TRBV5-6 CASSPEGQGYTEAFF
TRBJ2-7 TRBD1 TRBV6-5 CASSYSRDRVTYEQYF
TRBJ1-1 - TRBV5-1 CASSLGQVNTEAFF
TRBJ2-2 - TRBV18 CASSLSDTGELFF
TRBJ2-1 - TRBV3-1/TRBV3-2 CASSQVTGTHNEQFF
TRBJ2-7 - TRBV3-1/TRBV3-2 CASSQELVPYEQYF
TRBJ2-1 TRBD2 TRBV5-4 CASSLGGSGRFNEQFF
TRBJ1-2 - TRBV7-3 CASSPNGGGRDGYTF